These T cell receptor beta chains were read from a single sample in a study of T cell responses to AZD1222 COVID-19 vaccine. Libraries were prepared by immunoSEQ multiplex PCR; TCRdb keeps only in-frame clonotypes and omits some of them. The sample includes 95,000 to 100,000 clones, 88% of them seen just once. Specimen: peripheral blood, collected 28 days after the second AZD1222 dose. All receptors derive from an adult who received the AZD1222 COVID-19 vaccine. The CDR3 runs from the conserved cysteine through the conserved F or W. The order of the fields is J gene, V gene, D gene, clone size, CDR3 protein, CDR3 DNA. The D gene is left open where the match is weak. Expanded clones get a size class; other rows say once, few or many, or leave the size out.

TRBJ2-1 | TRBV28 | - | - | CASTREGNEQFF | TGTGCCAGCACACGAGAGGGGAATGAGCAGTTCTTC
TRBJ2-4 | TRBV30 | - | - | CAWSFQGIIAKNIQYF | TGTGCCTGGAGTTTTCAGGGGATAATAGCCAAAAACATTCAGTACTTC
TRBJ2-7 | TRBV29-1 | - | - | CSVSWTAAYEQYF | TGCAGCGTATCTTGGACAGCCGCCTACGAGCAGTACTTC
TRBJ1-2 | TRBV6-1 | - | - | CASSGRTAVSNYGYTF | TGTGCCAGCAGTGGGCGGACAGCCGTTTCTAACTATGGCTACACCTTC
TRBJ2-5 | TRBV5-1 | TRBD2 | - | CASSFGVGSGKFFKETQYF | TGCGCCAGCAGCTTTGGGGTTGGTAGCGGGAAATTCTTTAAAGAGACCCAGTACTTC
TRBJ1-1 | TRBV10-2 | - | - | CASSEGRGEGTEAFF | TGCGCCAGCTCCGAGGGGCGGGGTGAAGGGACTGAAGCTTTCTTT
TRBJ1-1 | TRBV25-1 | - | - | CASSEDRENTEAFF | TGTGCCAGCAGTGAGGACAGAGAGAACACTGAAGCTTTCTTT
TRBJ2-3 | TRBV19 | - | - | CASSHSRPDTQYF | TGTGCCAGTAGTCATAGCCGTCCGGATACGCAGTATTTT
TRBJ2-3 | TRBV11-2 | - | - | CASSYRDFTDTQYF | TGTGCCAGCAGCTACCGGGACTTCACAGATACGCAGTATTTT
TRBJ2-1 | TRBV7-9 | - | - | CASSSTADNEQFF | TGTGCCAGCAGCTCGACTGCCGACAATGAGCAGTTCTTC
TRBJ1-4 | TRBV30 | - | - | CAWTPGVGEKLFF | TGTGCCTGGACCCCAGGCGTCGGTGAAAAACTGTTTTTT
TRBJ1-2 | TRBV10-3 | - | - | CAISVGEGDGYTF | TGTGCCATCAGTGTTGGTGAGGGGGATGGCTACACCTTC
TRBJ2-3 | TRBV7-4 | - | - | CASSFLFMADTQYF | TGTGCCAGCAGCTTCCTCTTTATGGCAGATACGCAGTATTTT
TRBJ1-1 | TRBV27 | - | - | CASSLNGGDTEAFF | TGTGCCAGCAGTTTAAATGGGGGCGACACTGAAGCTTTCTTT
TRBJ2-2 | TRBV4-2 | TRBD2 | - | CASSQPQGLAGGNTGELFF | TGTGCCAGCAGCCAACCCCAAGGACTAGCGGGAGGGAACACCGGGGAGCTGTTTTTT
TRBJ2-5 | TRBV19 | - | - | CASSIVGNRETQYF | TGTGCCAGTAGTATAGTGGGCAATAGGGAGACCCAGTACTTC
TRBJ2-3 | TRBV12-5 | TRBD1 | - | CASGLARGVRTGLTDTQYF | TGTGCTAGTGGTTTGGCTCGCGGAGTGAGGACAGGGCTCACAGATACGCAGTATTTT
TRBJ2-5 | TRBV11-2 | TRBD1 | - | CASSSAAGTVSQETQYF | TGTGCCAGCAGCTCGGCCGCAGGGACAGTTTCTCAAGAGACCCAGTACTTC
TRBJ2-1 | TRBV6-5 | TRBD2 | - | CASSSTSGLYNEQFF | TGTGCCAGCAGCTCGACTAGCGGGCTCTACAATGAGCAGTTCTTC
TRBJ2-3 | TRBV13 | TRBD2 | - | CASSLFFIFGAGIDTQYF | TGTGCCAGCAGCTTATTTTTTATTTTCGGAGCGGGAATCGATACGCAGTATTTT
TRBJ2-7 | TRBV28 | TRBD1 | - | CASSLWDRRNYEQYF | TGTGCCAGCAGTTTATGGGACAGGAGAAACTACGAGCAGTACTTC
TRBJ2-7 | TRBV19 | - | few | CASSKAKDSRYEQYF | TGTGCCAGTAGTAAAGCGAAGGACAGCCGCTACGAGCAGTACTTC